Below are 23 T cell receptor beta chains sequenced from a single sample in a study of PD-L1 blockade in urothelial cancer. Method: immunoSEQ multiplex PCR; TCRdb's copy keeps in-frame clones and lacks some. The sample lists roughly 90,000 clones; 85% to 95% were seen once. Material: PBMCs, obtained around atezolizumab (anti-PD-L1) treatment. These receptors originate from a man in his sixties with urothelial cancer.

The chain has TRBV27 and TRBJ2-7; D is unresolved. Germline assignment: CDR1 MNHEY and CDR2 SMNVEV (reference sequence). The CDR3 has 14 amino acids. Trimming pared 0 bases from V and 1 base from J, leaving 7 bases between. The CDR3: CASSLSRVSYEQYF. CDR3 in DNA: TGTGCCAGCAGTTTATCACGGGTTTCCTACGAGCAGTACTTC.

The J gene is TRBJ2-5, the V gene TRBV7-9; TRBD2 is a possible D gene (5 bases). The CDR3 contains 12 residues. Germline V gives CDR1 SEHNR, CDR2 FQNEAQ (reference sequence). The V and J ends lost 5 bases and 5 bases respectively, with 9 bases between them. In nucleotides, the CDR3 is TGTGCCAGCAGCCCCCCGGGGGAGACCCAGTACTTC. It specifies CASSPPGETQYF.

This clone was detected only a few times. The chain recombines TRBV6-1 with TRBJ1-2; 7 bases line up with TRBD1. The CDR3 contains 15 residues. Germline V lookup: CDR1 MNHNS, CDR2 SASEGT. Trimming took 6 bases from V and 4 from J; bases not matched to a gene: 11. CDR3 loop: CASSAGQILPYGYTF. For the CDR3, the DNA is TGTGCCAGCAGCGCGGGACAGATACTTCCCTATGGCTACACCTTC.

This chain joins TRBV9 and TRBJ2-3; perhaps TRBD2 as D (5 bases). Germline values: CDR1 SGDLS, CDR2 YYNGEE. The CDR3 sequence is 15 residues long. V was shortened by 4 bases and J by 2 bases, with 14 bases between the two germline ends. For the CDR3, the DNA is TGTGCCAGCAGCACATCGACTACAAACACAGATACGCAGTATTTT. Protein: CASSTSTTNTDTQYF.

The chain links TRBV6-1 to TRBJ1-4; TRBD1 agrees at 8 bases. The CDR3 spans 15 residues. Germline CDR1 reads MNHNS; CDR2 reads SASEGT. V gave up 2 bases and J gave up 5 bases; unmatched junction bases: 4. The CDR3 is CASSESSGGNEKLFF. CDR3 nucleotide sequence: TGTGCCAGCAGTGAATCGTCAGGGGGCAATGAAAAACTGTTTTTT.

This clone was counted once. The V gene is TRBV27, the J gene TRBJ2-5, with D perhaps matching TRBD1 (8 bases). Trimming stripped 5 bases from V and 4 bases from J, with 23 bases between. Germline-derived CDR1 and CDR2 are MNHEY and SMNVEV (reference sequence). The CDR3 totals 17 residues. The DNA of the CDR3 is TGTGCCAGCAGTAAGTTTGGCGGACAGGGAGGGGCAGAGACCCAGTACTTC. Residues: CASSKFGGQGGAETQYF.

The V and J genes are TRBV7-2 and TRBJ2-7; TRBD1 is a possible D gene (6 bases). V was clipped by 4 bases and J by 0 bases, with 16 bases between them. The CDR3 consists of 16 residues. The germline V gene has CDR1 SGHTA and CDR2 FQGNSA. CDR3 sequence (DNA): TGTGCCAGCAGCTGGGGACATAACTTGACCTCCTACGAGCAGTACTTC. Translation gives CASSWGHNLTSYEQYF.

The CDR3 DNA is TGTGCCAGCTCACCCACGAGGCAAGAGACCCAGTACTTC. It specifies CASSPTRQETQYF. This chain links TRBV18 with TRBJ2-5, with D unresolved. Per germline, CDR1 KGHSH and CDR2 LQKENI. V lost 3 bases and J 2 bases, leaving 7 bases between the germline ends. This CDR3 contains 13 residues. The variable domain in full, completed from reference TRBV18 and TRBJ2-5, reads NAGVMQNPRHLVRRRGQEARLRCSPMKGHSHVYWYRQLPEEGLKFMVYLQKENIIDESGMPKERFSAEFPKEGPSILRIQQVVRGDSAAYFCASSPTRQETQYFGPGTRLLVL.

This rearrangement joins TRBV28 to TRBJ2-6; TRBD2 might be the D (5 bases). Germline CDR1 and CDR2: MDHEN and SYDVKM. The CDR3 is made up of 17 amino acids. The ends were cut back, 2 bases at V and 2 bases at J, with 13 bases in the middle. The CDR3 region is CASSLGSLATGANVLTF. CDR3 bases: TGTGCCAGCAGTTTAGGCAGCCTAGCCACTGGGGCCAACGTCCTGACTTTC.

Here the CDR3 reads CASSTGTLFNEQFF. The DNA for the CDR3 is TGCGCCAGCAGCACGGGAACACTTTTCAATGAGCAGTTCTTC. The chain employs TRBV5-1 and TRBJ2-1; D possibly corresponds to TRBD2 (5 bases). Per the germline V gene, CDR1 is SGHRS and CDR2 is YFSETQ. CDR3 size: 14 residues. The V end was cut by 4 bases, the J end by 6 bases, with 14 bases between.

This rearrangement joins TRBV29-1 to TRBJ2-5, with a tentative D call TRBD2 (6 bases). Germline V CDR1 and CDR2: SQVTM, ANQGSEA. Trimming cost V 6 bases and J 2 bases, with 22 bases left between them. This CDR3 spans 16 amino acids. Here the CDR3 DNA reads TGCAGCGTGGGTTTTCGGGACTCAAAACCTCAAGAGACCCAGTACTTC. It encodes CSVGFRDSKPQETQYF.

This rearrangement joins TRBV7-8 to TRBJ1-6, with TRBD1 identical over 8 bases. There are 15 residues in the CDR3. J gave up 7 bases and V 1 base, and 3 bases lay outside the gene matches. Germline values: CDR1 SGHVS, CDR2 FQNEAQ. The CDR3 is CASSLEGTGNSPLHF. The CDR3 nucleotides read TGTGCCAGCAGCTTAGAGGGGACAGGCAATTCACCCCTCCACTTT.

The chain links TRBV5-6 to TRBJ1-1; 7 positions match TRBD1. V was pared by 4 bases and J by 2 bases, with 8 bases of the junction left unmatched. CDR1 and CDR2 from the germline V gene are SGHDT and YYEEEE. The CDR3 length is 15 residues. CDR3 coding DNA: TGTGCCAGCAGCGACGCCGGGACAGCAAACACTGAAGCTTTCTTT. Translating gives CASSDAGTANTEAFF. Together with reference TRBV5-6 and TRBJ1-1, the CDR3 gives the full variable domain: DAGVTQSPTHLIKTRGQQVTLRCSPKSGHDTVSWYQQALGQGPQFIFQYYEEEERQRGNFPDRFSGHQFPNYSSELNVNALLLGDSALYLCASSDAGTANTEAFFGQGTRLTVV.

The CDR3 region is CASSETWMASGGALDTQYF. CDR3 nucleotide sequence: TGTGCCAGCAGTGAGACCTGGATGGCTAGCGGGGGGGCCTTGGATACGCAGTATTTT. The chain links TRBV6-4 to TRBJ2-3, with 12 bases matching TRBD2. CDR3 size: 19 residues. The ends lost 3 bases at V and 6 bases at J; junction bases unmatched: 16. CDR1 and CDR2 from the germline V gene are MRHNA and SNTAGT.

The gene calls are TRBV6-1 and TRBJ1-2; D unclear. Germline CDR1 reads MNHNS; CDR2 reads SASEGT. V shed 0 bases and J shed 4 bases, with 12 bases lying between them. The length of the CDR3 is 15 residues. In DNA form, the CDR3 reads TGTGCCAGCAGTGAAGCGGGCAGTTCGAGCTATGGCTACACCTTC. Translated: CASSEAGSSSYGYTF.

This clone was seen once. The chain recombines TRBV7-3 with TRBJ2-1; weak D call: TRBD1 (5 bases). Germline V lookup: CDR1 SGHTA, CDR2 FQGTGA. There are 15 residues in the CDR3. V lost 5 bases to trimming and J lost 4 bases, with 15 bases between them. In DNA, the CDR3 is TGTGCCAGCAGCCTCGGCCCAGGGAAATACAATGAGCAGTTCTTC. This translates into CASSLGPGKYNEQFF.

The chain uses TRBV7-6 and TRBJ1-5; tentatively, D is TRBD1 (5 bases). V shed 0 bases and J shed 4 bases, with 7 bases lying between them. This CDR3 has 14 amino acids. Germline-derived CDR1 and CDR2 are SGHVS and FNYEAQ. This chain's CDR3 is CASSLAQGNQPQHF. CDR3 nucleotides: TGTGCCAGCAGCTTAGCCCAGGGTAATCAGCCCCAGCATTTT. Full variable domain (outside the CDR3, taken from reference TRBV7-6 and TRBJ1-5): GAGVSQSPRYKVTKRGQDVALRCDPISGHVSLYWYRQALGQGPEFLTYFNYEAQQDKSGLPNDRFSAERPEGSISTLTIQRTEQRDSAMYRCASSLAQGNQPQHFGDGTRLSIL.

This clone occurred once. This chain uses TRBV7-7 with TRBJ1-4, with 7 bases matching TRBD1. Germline V lookup: CDR1 SSHAT, CDR2 FNYEAQ (reference sequence). The V gene end was trimmed by 1 base and the J gene end by 5 bases; junction bases not matched to a gene: 4. The CDR3 runs to 15 residues. The CDR3 spells CASSLGAGGNEKLFF. The CDR3 DNA is TGTGCCAGCAGCTTAGGGGCAGGGGGAAATGAAAAACTGTTTTTT.

This chain links TRBV19 with TRBJ2-7; tentative D call: TRBD1 (7 bases). This CDR3 is 12 amino acids long. The V end lost 10 bases, the J end lost 3 bases, and 13 bases lay between the germline ends. Germline CDR1 is LNHDA and CDR2 is SQIVND (reference sequence). The CDR3 DNA reads TGTGCCACAAGACAGGGACTCTACGAGCAGTACTTC. Translated, it gives CATRQGLYEQYF.

The chain joins TRBV21-1 to TRBJ1-1; TRBD1, the D gene given by the table, was not confirmed from the DNA. TRBV21-1 is described as a pseudogene. The CDR3 is 13 residues long. CDR3 residues: CASSKELGQGAFF. In DNA, the CDR3 is TGTGCCAGCAGCAAAGAACTGGGACAGGGGGCTTTCTTT.

The chain employs TRBV7-2 and TRBJ2-7; 8 bases agree with TRBD1. With 5 bases clipped from V and 4 bases from J, the junction kept 16 bases outside the gene matches. Germline V gene sequence: CDR1 SGHTA, CDR2 FQGNSA. There are 17 residues in the CDR3. The chain's CDR3 is CASSSRGRGPLLYEQYF. Written as DNA, the CDR3 is TGTGCCAGCAGCAGCAGGGGGCGCGGGCCCCTCCTTTACGAGCAGTACTTC.

The chain couples TRBV6-5 to TRBJ2-7; TRBD2 aligns across 10 bases. Germline lookup yields CDR1 MNHEY and CDR2 SVGAGI. V lost 8 bases and J lost 4; bases outside the gene matches: 11. This CDR3 has 15 amino acids. CDR3: CASPLSGGELYEQYF. In nucleotides, the CDR3 is TGTGCCAGCCCCCTAAGCGGGGGGGAGTTATACGAGCAGTACTTC.

A single count supports this clone. V gene TRBV4-3 combines with J gene TRBJ1-1; TRBD1 matches 11 bases. In germline, CDR1 is LGHNA, CDR2 YSLEER. The CDR3 is made up of 20 amino acids. V trimming: 6 bases; J trimming: 0 bases; junction bases outside the gene matches: 18. DNA for the CDR3: TGCGCCAGCAGACCTACCCTTCCGGGACAGGGGGTGGGCGTGAACACTGAAGCTTTCTTT. Protein product: CASRPTLPGQGVGVNTEAFF.